These 7 T cell receptor beta chains share one sample of origin, sequenced in a study of CXCR3-negative and CXCR3-positive naive CD8 T cells. No antigen is known for these receptors. The study's findings and limits: A higher hydrophobicity marked the TRB CDR3s of CXCR3-positive naive cells versus CXCR3-negative naive cells.

Carrying UMI labels, the TRB cDNA libraries were prepared through 5' RACE. TCRdb reanalyzed the 5' RACE reads and collapses them to one entry per CDR3 protein, without DNA. The sample has about 150,000 distinct CDR3 sequences; the top ten hold about 0.27%. Sequencing was carried out using naive CXCR3+ CD8+ T cells from blood. Noted subset: CD45RO-CCR7+CD27+CD95- naive CD8+ T cells expressing CXCR3 (TNR3+). Receptors were obtained from a human donor in good health. Some clones in this sample may be carry-over from other donors' samples.

The genes are TRBV19 and TRBJ2-1; the D call of TRBD1 rests on TCRdb alone, since no DNA is present to check it. The germline CDR1 and CDR2 sequences are LNHDA and SQIVND (reference sequence). The CDR3 runs to 17 residues. This chain's CDR3 is CASSPLGGSSSYNEQFF. Combining the CDR3 with reference TRBV19 and TRBJ2-1 gives the whole variable domain DGGITQSPKYLFRKEGQNVTLSCEQNLNHDAMYWYRQDPGQGLRLIYYSQIVNDFQKGDIAEGYSVSREKKESFPLTVTSAQKNPTAFYLCASSPLGGSSSYNEQFFGPGTRLTVL.

The rearrangement uses TRBV30 and TRBJ1-5. This CDR3 comprises 14 residues. Per germline, CDR1 GTSNPN and CDR2 SVGIG (reference sequence). The CDR3 is CAWQDRNSNQPQHF.

The chain carries TRBV29-1 and TRBJ1-1. The V gene's germline CDR1 is SQVTM and CDR2 ANQGSEA. This CDR3 comprises 14 residues. CDR3 sequence: CSLSQGLGGTEAFF.

V and J are TRBV6-2 or TRBV6-3 and TRBJ2-3; the TCRdb D gene call, TRBD1, has no DNA to confirm it. The germline V gene has CDR1 MNHEY and CDR2 SVGEGT. This CDR3 has 17 amino acids. CDR3 loop: CASSYSDRAPSTDTQYF.

The rearrangement joins TRBV5-1 to TRBJ2-1. Looked up from germline, CDR1 is SGHRS and CDR2 is YFSETQ. This CDR3 is 11 amino acids long. The CDR3: CASSLAQEQFF.

CDR3 sequence reads: CASSPIGGSDEQCF. The rearrangement joins TRBV7-3 to TRBJ2-7; the TRBD1 assignment by TCRdb is unverifiable without DNA. Germline values: CDR1 SGHTA, CDR2 FQGTGA. This CDR3 region has 14 residues.

J is TRBJ2-5 and V is TRBV7-2; TCRdb reports TRBD2, a call that lacks DNA to check it against. CDR1 is SGHTA and CDR2 is FQGNSA in the germline V gene. The CDR3 totals 19 residues. CDR3 protein: CASSLDPGNTSPYQETQYF.